This entry describes one T cell receptor beta chain. These data originate in a study of shared clonotypes between healthy human individuals. Generated by immunoSEQ multiplex PCR, the TCRdb table keeps only in-frame clones and is missing some. The repertoire consists of approximately 590,000 clones, with nearly 97% occurring once and the leading ten covering 0.085% to 0.11%. Naivety among CD8 cells was defined by CD45RO negativity and positive CCR7 selection, thereby excluding terminally differentiated effector memory CD45RA+ cells. The specimen was naive CD8+ T cells sorted from blood. This clonotype was obtained from a woman in her twenties or thirties in good health.

DNA of the CDR3: TGTGCCATCAGTGAGTGGGGGGGAGCGGGCAATGAGCAGTTCTTC. It codes for CAISEWGGAGNEQFF. This chain uses TRBV10-3 with TRBJ2-1, with 7 bases aligning to TRBD2. The germline CDR1 and CDR2 sequences are ENHRY and SYGVKD. The length of the CDR3 is 15 residues. V lost 1 base and J lost 6; bases outside the gene matches: 6.